This TCR beta chain was identified in a study of T cell responses to AZD1222 COVID-19 vaccine. General study results and limits: Spike was spanned by vaccine-associated CD4 TCRs, which were dominant at 160-218 and 743-854. Most donors were white British, females outnumbered males, and clonal diversity was possibly underestimated.

Assay used: immunoSEQ multiplex PCR; TCRdb lists only in-frame clones, some missing. Here the sample spans around 73,000 clones, roughly 89% being singletons. It was second doses at about 4 or about 12 weeks that were pooled. On this clone itself: Antigen unknown.

The sequence was obtained from an adult who received the AZD1222 COVID-19 vaccine. Material: peripheral blood, obtained 28 days after the second AZD1222 dose.

CDR3 protein: CASSPRGSGVNANEQFF. The CDR3 DNA follows: TGTGCCAGCAGCCCCCGGGGTAGCGGGGTCAATGCCAATGAGCAGTTCTTC. This chain joins TRBV7-8 and TRBJ2-1, with 8 positions matching TRBD2. Germline CDR1 and CDR2: SGHVS and FQNEAQ. Trimming at V came to 5 bases and at J to 6 bases, leaving 15 bases not matched to a gene. The CDR3 length is 17 residues.